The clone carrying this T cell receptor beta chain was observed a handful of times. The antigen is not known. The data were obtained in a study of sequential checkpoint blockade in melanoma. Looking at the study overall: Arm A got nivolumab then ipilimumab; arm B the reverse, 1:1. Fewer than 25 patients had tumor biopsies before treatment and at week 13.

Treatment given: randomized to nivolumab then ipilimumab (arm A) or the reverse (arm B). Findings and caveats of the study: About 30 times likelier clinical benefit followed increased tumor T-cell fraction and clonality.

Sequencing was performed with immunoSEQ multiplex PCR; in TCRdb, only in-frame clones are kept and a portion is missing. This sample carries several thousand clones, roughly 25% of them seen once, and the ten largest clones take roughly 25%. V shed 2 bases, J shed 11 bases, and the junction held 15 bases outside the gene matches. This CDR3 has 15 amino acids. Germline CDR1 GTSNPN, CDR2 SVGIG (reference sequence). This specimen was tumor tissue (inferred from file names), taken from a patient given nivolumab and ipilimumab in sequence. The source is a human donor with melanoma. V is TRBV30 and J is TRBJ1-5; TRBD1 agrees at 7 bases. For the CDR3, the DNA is TGTGCCTGGAGTTTCACCGGGACAGCTCCCCGAGCCCAGCATTTT. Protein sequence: CAWSFTGTAPRAQHF.